This TCR delta chain appears in the sequencing data of a study of gamma-delta chains in newborns, infants, children. Background on the study: Microbial exposure reportedly drives polyclonal innate γδ T cell expansion after birth.

Germline V gene data show CDR1 as GEAIGNYY and CDR2 as EKD. With 4 bases removed from V and 4 bases from J, the gap between germline ends came to 16 bases. This CDR3 contains 17 residues. Judged by abundance, this clone is medium-sized. TCRdb repeated clone calling on the reads with CATT. Here the sample spans approximately 11,000 delta-chain clones, around 8.2% being singletons. The specimen sequenced was blood. The sequence came from a child who was a newborn, infant or young child, either healthy, febrile or measles-vaccinated (not recorded which). J is TRDJ3 and V is TRDV2, with a tentative D call TRDD3 (6 bases). CDR3 in DNA: TGTGCCTGTGATACCGTACTGGGTCGATGGGACACCCGACAGATGTTTTTC. It yields the protein CACDTVLGRWDTRQMFF.